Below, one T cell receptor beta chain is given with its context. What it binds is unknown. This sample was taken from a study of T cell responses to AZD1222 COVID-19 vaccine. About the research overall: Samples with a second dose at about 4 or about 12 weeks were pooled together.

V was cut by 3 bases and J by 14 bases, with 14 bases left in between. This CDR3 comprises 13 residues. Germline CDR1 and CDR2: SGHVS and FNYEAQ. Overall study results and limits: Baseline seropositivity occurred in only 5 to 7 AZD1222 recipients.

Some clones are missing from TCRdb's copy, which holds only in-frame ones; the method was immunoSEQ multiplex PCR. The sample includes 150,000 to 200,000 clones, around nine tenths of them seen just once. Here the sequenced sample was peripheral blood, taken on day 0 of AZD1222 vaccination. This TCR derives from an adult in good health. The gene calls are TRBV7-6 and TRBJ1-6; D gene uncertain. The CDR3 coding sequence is TGTGCCAGCAGCTTGTCAACAGAGAGAACCCTCCACTTT. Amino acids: CASSLSTERTLHF.